This paragraph reports one T cell receptor beta chain. The record originates from a study of blood T cell repertoires in COVID-19. Overall study context: From T cells, B-cell-depleted T cells, or PBMCs came the material, which was cDNA or gDNA.

Original processing notes: Amplified reference gene primers provided the basis for estimating nucleated cell counts. Profiling relied on immunoSEQ multiplex PCR, and the TCRdb table lists in-frame clones only, not all of them. V, J and clone size were drawn from that table, and D and trimming were deduced from the DNA. The sample consists of 290,000 or so clones, about 90% of them appearing once. Trimming removed 1 base from V and 5 bases from J, with 6 bases in between. The CDR3 runs to 14 residues. Germline CDR1 reads LNHDA; CDR2 reads SQIVND (reference sequence). The chain carries TRBV19 and TRBJ1-6; TRBD1 is a possible D gene (5 bases). What was sequenced was PBMCs or T cells enriched from blood (not recorded which). The sequence came from a woman aged 18-29 years with acute COVID-19. The CDR3 bases are TGTGCCAGTAGTATAGTACAGGATAATTCACCCCTCCACTTT. Amino acids: CASSIVQDNSPLHF.